Here is one TCR beta chain with its context. Its antigen is not known. The entry originates in a study of T cell responses to AZD1222 COVID-19 vaccine. Assay used: immunoSEQ multiplex PCR; TCRdb lists only in-frame clones, some missing. The profile covers roughly 160,000 clones, with under 95% appearing a single time and under 1.5% taken by the ten largest. There are 14 residues in the CDR3. Germline assignment: CDR1 LNHDA and CDR2 SQIVND (reference sequence). The V gene end was trimmed by 7 bases and the J gene end by 9 bases; junction bases not matched to a gene: 8. Overall study results and limits: Among those given AZD1222, only 6 or 7 were seropositive at baseline. All repertoire sampling was performed exclusively after the peak T cell response.

This receptor was identified in an adult who received the AZD1222 COVID-19 vaccine. The chain couples TRBV19 to TRBJ2-1; TRBD2 agrees at 11 bases. This specimen was peripheral blood, taken 28 days after the second AZD1222 dose. The CDR3 here is CASKVAGGKIEQFF. The DNA for the CDR3 is TGTGCCAGTAAAGTAGCGGGAGGGAAAATTGAGCAGTTCTTC.